A single sample gave rise to the 8 T cell receptor beta chains below, sequenced in a study of spatial heterogeneity in lung cancer. Documented time point: sample taken at primary tumor resection. The study sequenced unsorted whole RNA from tumor, nontumor lung or frozen PBMC. Via MiXCR, TCRdb re-called the 5' RACE reads, giving one row per CDR3 protein. The table lists 15,000 or so distinct CDR3 sequences, around 15% of them singletons, with 35% to 40% in the top ten. Sample: PBMCs, taken at surgery. The receptors were gathered from a male donor with early-stage non-small cell lung cancer.

The chain couples TRBV24-1 to TRBJ2-5, with TRBD2 matching 9 bases. The CDR3 extends over 14 amino acids. V shed 8 bases and J 3 bases; nucleotides not matched to a gene: 6. Germline V CDR1 and CDR2: KGHDR, SFDVKD. The CDR3 loop is CATTGPSGEETQYF. Here the CDR3 DNA reads TGTGCCACCACTGGTCCTAGCGGGGAAGAGACCCAGTACTTC.

The chain joins TRBV9 to TRBJ1-2, with D possibly TRBD1 on 5 matching bases. The ends were cut back, 4 bases at V and 9 bases at J, with 13 bases in the middle. The germline V gene encodes CDR1 SGDLS and CDR2 YYNGEE. CDR3 size: 12 residues. The CDR3 nucleotides read TGTGCCAGCAGCACCGACAGTAGGCGCTACACCTTC. This sequence encodes CASSTDSRRYTF.

A few counts support this clonotype. CDR3 DNA sequence: TGTGCCTCCGGGACAGGGACTGAAGCTTTCTTT. It specifies CASGTGTEAFF. The chain joins TRBV25-1 to TRBJ1-1; 9 nucleotides agree with TRBD1. The CDR3 sequence is 11 residues long. V lost 11 bases to trimming and J lost 5 bases; unmatched junction nucleotides: 3. The germline gives CDR1 MGHDK, CDR2 SYGVNS.

The chain uses TRBV28 and TRBJ2-5; TRBD2 aligns across 10 bases. CDR1 MDHEN and CDR2 SYDVKM come from the germline V gene. Trimming took 6 bases from V and 4 from J; bases not matched to a gene: 11. CDR3 size: 16 residues. The DNA of the CDR3 is TGTGCCAGCAGCCCAAGGGAGCGGGGGGGCATAGAGACCCAGTACTTC. The encoded protein is CASSPRERGGIETQYF.

This clonotype was counted only a few times. V is TRBV7-6 and J is TRBJ1-4; 7 positions match TRBD1. CDR1 is SGHVS, CDR2 FNYEAQ, per germline. Trimming removed 1 base from V and 15 bases from J; junction bases left unmatched: 5. CDR3 length equals 12 residues. CDR3 sequence (DNA): TGTGCCAGCAGCTTAGATAGGGGGCGAGTGTTTTTT. Translating gives CASSLDRGRVFF.

The sample holds many counts of this clonotype. The CDR3 bases are TGTGCCAGCAGCTACGGGGACTCCGAGGTGCTGTTTTTT. It yields the protein CASSYGDSEVLFF. This chain joins TRBV7-9 and TRBJ2-2, with a possible D match to TRBD2 (6 bases). V was pared by 4 bases and J by 13 bases, with 16 bases between. Germline assignment: CDR1 SEHNR and CDR2 FQNEAQ (reference sequence). CDR3 length equals 13 residues.

The chain employs TRBV9 and TRBJ1-4, with unresolved D. Germline lookup yields CDR1 SGDLS and CDR2 YYNGEE. This CDR3 region has 13 residues. The V end lost 4 bases, the J end lost 0 bases, and 4 bases lay between the germline ends. The chain's CDR3 is CASSTTTNEKLFF. The CDR3 bases are TGTGCCAGCAGCACCACAACTAATGAAAAACTGTTTTTT.

This clonotype appeared many times. V usage is TRBV3-1 and J usage is TRBJ1-3; D unresolved. Trimming took off 6 bases at V and 4 bases at J, with 16 bases between the two ends. This CDR3 contains 15 residues. Germline V gives CDR1 LGHDT, CDR2 YNNKEL (reference sequence). The CDR3 DNA reads TGTGCCAGCAGTCCCGTTCCAGGTGTAGGAAACACCATATATTTT. It specifies CASSPVPGVGNTIYF.